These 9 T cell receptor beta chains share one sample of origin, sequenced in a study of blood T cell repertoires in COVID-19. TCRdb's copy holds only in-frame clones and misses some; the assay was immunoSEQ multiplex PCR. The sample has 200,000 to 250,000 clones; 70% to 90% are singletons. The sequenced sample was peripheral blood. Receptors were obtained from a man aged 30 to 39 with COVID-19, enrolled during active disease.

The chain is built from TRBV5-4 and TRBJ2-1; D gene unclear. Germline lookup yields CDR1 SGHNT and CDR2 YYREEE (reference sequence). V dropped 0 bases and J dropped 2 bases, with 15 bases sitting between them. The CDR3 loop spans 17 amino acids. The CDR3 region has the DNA TGTGCCAGCAGCTTGGATTTAATGAGTTCGGCCTACAATGAGCAGTTCTTC. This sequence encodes CASSLDLMSSAYNEQFF.

The DNA of the CDR3 is TGTGCCAGCAGCTCGACAGTTCTACGAGGAGAGCAGTACTTC. Its protein is CASSSTVLRGEQYF. The rearrangement uses TRBV7-9 and TRBJ2-7; possibly TRBD1 for D (5 bases). The CDR3 loop spans 14 amino acids. The germline V gene encodes CDR1 SEHNR and CDR2 FQNEAQ (reference sequence). The germline V and J ends were trimmed by 4 bases and 7 bases, with 17 bases remaining between them. The complete variable domain, with remaining parts taken from reference TRBV7-9 and TRBJ2-7, reads DTGVSQNPRHKITKRGQNVTFRCDPISEHNRLYWYRQTLGQGPEFLTYFQNEAQLEKSRLLSDRFSAERPKGSFSTLEIQRTEQGDSAMYLCASSSTVLRGEQYFGPGTRLTVT.

Written as DNA, the CDR3 is TGTGCCAGCAGCTCCCGATCGCAGGGTAGCTACGAGCAGTACTTC. This encodes CASSSRSQGSYEQYF. The genes are TRBV7-9 and TRBJ2-7, with TRBD1 as a possible D gene (5 bases). With 4 bases removed from V and 3 bases from J, the gap between germline ends came to 16 bases. The CDR3 consists of 15 residues. From germline, CDR1 is SEHNR and CDR2 FQNEAQ (reference sequence).

DNA of the CDR3: TGTGCCAGCAGTTACTCGGCGGGAGATTCTTACGAGCAGTACTTC. Translating it yields CASSYSAGDSYEQYF. The chain uses TRBV6-5 and TRBJ2-7, with 7 bases lining up with TRBD2. Germline V gene sequence: CDR1 MNHEY, CDR2 SVGAGI. The V gene end was trimmed by 0 bases and the J gene end by 4 bases; junction bases not matched to a gene: 6. The length of the CDR3 is 15 residues.

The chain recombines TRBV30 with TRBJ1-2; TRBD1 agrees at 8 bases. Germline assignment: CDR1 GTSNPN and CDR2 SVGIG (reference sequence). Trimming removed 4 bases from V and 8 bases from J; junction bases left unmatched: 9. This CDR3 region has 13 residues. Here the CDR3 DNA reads TGTGCCTGGAATTTAGGACAGGGAGTAGGCTACACCTTC. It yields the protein CAWNLGQGVGYTF.

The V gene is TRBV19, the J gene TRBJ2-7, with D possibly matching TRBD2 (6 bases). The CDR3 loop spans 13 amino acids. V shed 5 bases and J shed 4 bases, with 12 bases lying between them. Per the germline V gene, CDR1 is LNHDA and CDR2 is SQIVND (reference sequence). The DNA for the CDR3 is TGTGCCAGTAGTCTACCGGGGGATTACGAGCAGTACTTC. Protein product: CASSLPGDYEQYF.

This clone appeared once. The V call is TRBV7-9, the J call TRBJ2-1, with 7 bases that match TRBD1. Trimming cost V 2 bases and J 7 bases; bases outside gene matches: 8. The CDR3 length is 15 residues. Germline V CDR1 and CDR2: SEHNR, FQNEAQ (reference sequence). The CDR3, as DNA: TGTGCCAGCAGCTTATCTCTCGACAGGGTTAATGAGCAGTTCTTC. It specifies CASSLSLDRVNEQFF.

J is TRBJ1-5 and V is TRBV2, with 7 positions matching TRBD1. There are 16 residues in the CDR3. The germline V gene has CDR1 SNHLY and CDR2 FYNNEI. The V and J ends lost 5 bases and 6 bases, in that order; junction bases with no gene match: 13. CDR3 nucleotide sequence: TGTGCCAGCAGTTTGGAGACAGGGCGAATGGGTCAGCCCCAGCATTTT. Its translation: CASSLETGRMGQPQHF.

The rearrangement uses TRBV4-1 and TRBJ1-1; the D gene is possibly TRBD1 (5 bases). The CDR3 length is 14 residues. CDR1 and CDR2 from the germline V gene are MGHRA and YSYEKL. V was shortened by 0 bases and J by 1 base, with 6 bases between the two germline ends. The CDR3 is CASSQDRGNTEAFF. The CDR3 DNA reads TGCGCCAGCAGCCAAGATAGGGGGAACACTGAAGCTTTCTTT.